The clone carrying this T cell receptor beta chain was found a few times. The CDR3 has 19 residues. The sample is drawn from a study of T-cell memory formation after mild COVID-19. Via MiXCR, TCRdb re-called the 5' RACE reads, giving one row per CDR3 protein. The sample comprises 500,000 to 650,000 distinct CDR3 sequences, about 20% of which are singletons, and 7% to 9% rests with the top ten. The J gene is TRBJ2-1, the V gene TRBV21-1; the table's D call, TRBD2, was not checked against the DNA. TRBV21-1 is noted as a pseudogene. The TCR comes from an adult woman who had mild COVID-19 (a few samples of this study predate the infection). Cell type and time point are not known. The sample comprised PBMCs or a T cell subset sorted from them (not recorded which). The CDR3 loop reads CASSKVLSSGTVSYNEQFF. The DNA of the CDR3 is TGTGCCAGCAGCAAAGTCCTTTCTAGCGGGACGGTCTCCTACAATGAGCAGTTCTTC.